The T cell receptor beta chain described here comes from a study of blood T cells in healthy people across ages. Study-level findings and limits: Roughly linear age-related decline in beta diversity appeared, significant by age about 40. Correlation between TCR beta diversity and naive T cell percentage was strong. Higher diversity and more naive CD4+ cells were features of long-lived donors, compared to aged donors.

Peripheral blood samples of roughly 9.8 milliliters were drawn from each donor. This clonotype has just a few counts. Its target is unknown. A second PCR of about 6 to 12 cycles used a sample-barcoded 5' primer and a J-beta primer mix. A single record per CDR3 protein comes from TCRdb applying MiXCR to the 5' RACE reads. The table shows around 790,000 distinct CDR3 sequences, with under 45% occurring only once. The V gene's germline CDR1 is SGHTA and CDR2 FQGNSA. The CDR3 loop spans 15 amino acids. With 5 bases clipped from V and 8 bases from J, the junction kept 11 bases outside the gene matches. This sequence joins TRBV7-2 and TRBJ1-4, with 7 bases matching TRBD1. Source material: blood. This clonotype was obtained from a man in his fifties or sixties in good health. Here the CDR3 DNA reads TGTGCCAGCAGCGTTGGAGGGGGCTTTGGGGAAAAACTGTTTTTT. Encoded protein: CASSVGGGFGEKLFF.